The present TCR beta chain was sequenced within a study of early T cells in non-severe SARS-CoV-2 infection. MiXCR, run by TCRdb on the 5' RACE reads, gives a single entry per CDR3 protein. The repertoire holds 85,000 to 100,000 distinct CDR3 sequences, with around 17% as singletons. The CDR3 spans 11 residues. The V end lost 7 bases, the J end lost 0 bases, and 4 bases lay between the germline ends. Looked up from germline, CDR1 is SGHAT and CDR2 is FQNNGV. Sequencing was performed on whole blood. The chain is built from TRBV11-2 and TRBJ2-7; D is uncertain. The clonotype originates from an adult who was a healthcare worker with PCR-confirmed SARS-CoV-2 infection or an uninfected control (not recorded which). CDR3 region: CASTASYEQYF. The CDR3, as DNA: TGTGCCAGCACTGCCTCCTACGAGCAGTACTTC.